The present entry profiles one T cell receptor (beta chain) with its context. Antigen unknown. The sample is drawn from a study of OX40 agonist ivuxolimab in advanced cancers. Study outcomes and limitations: Antigen targets of the expanded peripheral T cells went undetermined. Normalized expansion of T-cell clones was also low for some nonresponders. Averaging showed that CD8+ T cells had more expanded clones than CD4+ did.

With baseline, cycle 4 day 1, and cycle 7 day 1 as timepoints, blood was sampled. Germline V gene sequence: CDR1 SGHAT, CDR2 FQNNGV. The V gene end was trimmed by 1 base and the J gene end by 2 bases; junction bases not matched to a gene: 13. CDR3 length: 18 amino acids. The table came from immunoSEQ multiplex PCR; TCRdb's copy has only in-frame clones and leaves some out. The sample has 30,000 to 45,000 clones, nearly 85% seen once. The source of this sequence is an adult with an advanced solid tumor such as melanoma, head and neck, liver or kidney cancer. V and J are TRBV11-2 and TRBJ2-7; 8 nucleotides align to TRBD1. The sequences come from CD4+ or CD8+ T cells sorted from blood, collected in a trial of the OX40 agonist ivuxolimab. The CDR3 coding sequence is TGTGCCAGCAGCTTAGGTAAACTCAGGGGGCAAAAAACCTACGAGCAGTACTTC. Translating it yields CASSLGKLRGQKTYEQYF.